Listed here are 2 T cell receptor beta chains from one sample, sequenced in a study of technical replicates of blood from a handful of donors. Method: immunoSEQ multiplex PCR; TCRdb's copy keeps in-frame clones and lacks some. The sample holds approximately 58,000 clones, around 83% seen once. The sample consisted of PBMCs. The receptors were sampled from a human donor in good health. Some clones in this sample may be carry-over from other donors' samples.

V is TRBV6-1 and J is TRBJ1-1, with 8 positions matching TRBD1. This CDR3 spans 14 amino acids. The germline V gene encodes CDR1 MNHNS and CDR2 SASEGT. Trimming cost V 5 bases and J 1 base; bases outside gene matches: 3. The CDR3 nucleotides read TGTGCCAGCAGTAGGACAGGGACGAACACTGAAGCTTTCTTT. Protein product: CASSRTGTNTEAFF.

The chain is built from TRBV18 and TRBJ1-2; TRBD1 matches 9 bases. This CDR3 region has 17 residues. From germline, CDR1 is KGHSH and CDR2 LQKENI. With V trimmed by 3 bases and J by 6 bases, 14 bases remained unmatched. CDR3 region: CASSPSVSGQGSHGYTF. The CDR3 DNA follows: TGTGCCAGCTCACCCAGTGTTAGCGGACAGGGGAGCCATGGCTACACCTTC.